The sequence of this TCR beta chain was determined in a study of blood T cell repertoires in COVID-19 (dated by TCRdb to 2019 to 2021). At the level of the whole study: The collaborator samples originated in the United States, Italy and Spain and spanned the acute and convalescent phases of COVID-19. Subjects who had been exposed to COVID-19, were actively infected with it, or had recovered from it provided the deeply sampled blood TCRbeta repertoires that made up the dataset. Where available, HLA class I and class II types were taken from metadata supplied by the sample provider and were not determined by assay-based typing. The samples were drawn from the first 160 participants of the ongoing ImmuneRACE study and from 1,254 subjects provided by 6 global collaborators. A de-identified subject ID, COVID-19 status, age in years and sex were almost always included in the sample metadata. The repertoires were made available in a free public database intended to serve as a resource for research on the immune response to SARS-CoV-2. The prospective study material was composed of cDNA or gDNA derived from T cells, B-cell-depleted T cells, or PBMCs. Overall study outcomes, separate from this receptor: How much clinical and demographic metadata was included differed by source and by participant, and the metadata was provided uncurated.

The immunoSEQ Assay, a bias-controlled multiplex PCR, was used to amplify TCRbeta CDR3 regions from genomic DNA. In the original analysis: The number of nucleated cells in each sample was estimated by amplification of reference gene primers within the assay. To quantify the absolute abundance of each unique TCRbeta CDR3 rearrangement, sequence reads were collapsed and filtered. For each sample, productive Simpson clonality was calculated by taking the square root of Simpson's diversity index across productive rearrangements. TCRdb retrieved this table from immuneACCESS and kept in-frame rearrangements only. Not all clones are present; in checked studies, unresolved V genes account for under half, and no reason is known for the remainder. V and J calls and clone size are given by that table; D and trimming were obtained from the DNA. The sample contains fewer than 250,000 clones, approximately 88% of them found a single time. The ten largest clones capture 2% to 3% of the sample.

Enrolling through a virtual design, the prospective study's participants ranged in age from about 18 to 89 years and lived across roughly 23 United States geographic areas. Cohort assignment in the prospective study relied on participant-reported clinical history from a screening survey and a study questionnaire. Mobile phlebotomists in the prospective study collected whole blood, serum and a nasopharyngeal or oropharyngeal swab from every participant. Participants in the prospective study had the option to provide additional blood draws and questionnaires over a roughly two-month period. Prospective study blood samples were shipped either frozen or at room temperature before DNA extraction. Comments on this clone: No cognate antigen has been identified for it. No much larger clone is present one base from it, and per-base qualities are unavailable.

The CDR3 covers 19 residues, taking in both the cysteine and the phenylalanine. Only the CDR3 DNA is retained, 57 bases long and in frame from the first base. As encoded in the germline V gene (reference sequence), CDR1 is LNHDA while CDR2 is SQIVND. Trimming leaves V shorter by 3 bases and J shorter by 2 bases, with the junction holding 13 bases beyond the gene matches. Input material: PBMCs or T cells enriched from blood (not recorded which). This TCR was sampled from a woman under 40 with acute COVID-19. Recombination connected TRBV19 to TRBJ2-3; 11 junctional bases match TRBD2. The DNA sequence is given as TGTGCCAGTAGTATTAGGGGACCTAGCGGGGGGACAACCACAGATACGCAGTATTTT. Translated, this is CASSIRGPSGGTTTDTQYF.